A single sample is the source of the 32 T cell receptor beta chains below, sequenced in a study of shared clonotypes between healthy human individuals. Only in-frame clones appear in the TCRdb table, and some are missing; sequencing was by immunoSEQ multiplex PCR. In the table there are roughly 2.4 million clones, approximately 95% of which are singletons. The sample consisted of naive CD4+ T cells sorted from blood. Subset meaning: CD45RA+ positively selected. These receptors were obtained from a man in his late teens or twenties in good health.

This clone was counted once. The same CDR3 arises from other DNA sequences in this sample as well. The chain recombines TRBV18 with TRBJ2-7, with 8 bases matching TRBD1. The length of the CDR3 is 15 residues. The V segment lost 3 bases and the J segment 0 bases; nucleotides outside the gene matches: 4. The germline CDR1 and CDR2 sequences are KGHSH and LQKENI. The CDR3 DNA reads TGTGCCAGCTCACCCGGACAGGGAGACTCCTACGAGCAGTACTTC. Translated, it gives CASSPGQGDSYEQYF.

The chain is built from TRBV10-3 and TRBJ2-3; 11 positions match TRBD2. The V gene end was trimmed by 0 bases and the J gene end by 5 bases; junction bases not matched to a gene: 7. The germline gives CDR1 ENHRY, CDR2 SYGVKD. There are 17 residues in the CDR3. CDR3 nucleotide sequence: TGTGCCATCAGTGAGTCGGCTAGCGGGGGGCTGGGAGATACGCAGTATTTT. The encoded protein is CAISESASGGLGDTQYF.

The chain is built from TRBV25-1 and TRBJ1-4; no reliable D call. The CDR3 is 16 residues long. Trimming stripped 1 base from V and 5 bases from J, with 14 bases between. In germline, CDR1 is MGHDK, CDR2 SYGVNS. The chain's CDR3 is CASSESGGPGNEKLFF. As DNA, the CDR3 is TGTGCCAGCAGTGAATCGGGTGGGCCTGGGAATGAAAAACTGTTTTTT.

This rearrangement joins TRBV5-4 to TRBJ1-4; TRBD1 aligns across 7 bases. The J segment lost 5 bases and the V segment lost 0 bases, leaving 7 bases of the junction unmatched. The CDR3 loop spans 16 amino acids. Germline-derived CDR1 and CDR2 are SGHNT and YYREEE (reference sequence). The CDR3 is CASSLEGGARNEKLFF. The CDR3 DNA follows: TGTGCCAGCAGCTTGGAAGGGGGCGCGAGGAATGAAAAACTGTTTTTT.

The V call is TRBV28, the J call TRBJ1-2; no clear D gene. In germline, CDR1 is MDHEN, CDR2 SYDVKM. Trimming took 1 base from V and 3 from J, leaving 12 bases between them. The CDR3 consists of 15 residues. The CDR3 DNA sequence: TGTGCCAGCAGTTTATATCTCCGGGGTCACTATGGCTACACCTTC. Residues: CASSLYLRGHYGYTF.

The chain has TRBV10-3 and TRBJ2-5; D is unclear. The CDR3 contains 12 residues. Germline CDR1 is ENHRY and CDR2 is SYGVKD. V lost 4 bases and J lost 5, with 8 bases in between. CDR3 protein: CAISAAGETQYF. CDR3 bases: TGTGCCATCAGTGCCGCCGGGGAGACCCAGTACTTC.

This CDR3 reads CASSQGEDSNQPQHF. CDR3 DNA: TGCGCCAGCAGCCAAGGAGAAGATAGCAATCAGCCCCAGCATTTT. V is TRBV4-1 and J is TRBJ1-5; unclear D gene. Trimming removed 1 base from V and 0 bases from J, with 7 bases in between. CDR1 is MGHRA and CDR2 is YSYEKL in the germline V gene. This CDR3 spans 15 amino acids.

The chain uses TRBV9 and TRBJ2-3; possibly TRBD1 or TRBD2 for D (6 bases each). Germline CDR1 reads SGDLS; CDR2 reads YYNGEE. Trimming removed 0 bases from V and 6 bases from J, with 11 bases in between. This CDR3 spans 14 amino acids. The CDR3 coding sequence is TGTGCCAGCAGCGTAGGGGGGGCCGCCGATACGCAGTATTTT. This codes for CASSVGGAADTQYF.

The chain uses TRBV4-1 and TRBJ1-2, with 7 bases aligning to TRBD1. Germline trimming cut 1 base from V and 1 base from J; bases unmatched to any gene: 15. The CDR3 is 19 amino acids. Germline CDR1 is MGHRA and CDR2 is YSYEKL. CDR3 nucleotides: TGCGCCAGCAGCCAAGGACTACTTCCCAGGGACAGAATTAACTATGGCTACACCTTC. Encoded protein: CASSQGLLPRDRINYGYTF.

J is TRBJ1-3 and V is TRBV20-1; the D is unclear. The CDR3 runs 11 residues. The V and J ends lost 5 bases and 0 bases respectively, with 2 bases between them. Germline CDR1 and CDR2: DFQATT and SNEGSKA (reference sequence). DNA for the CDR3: TGCAGTGCTCTCTCTGGAAACACCATATATTTT. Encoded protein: CSALSGNTIYF.

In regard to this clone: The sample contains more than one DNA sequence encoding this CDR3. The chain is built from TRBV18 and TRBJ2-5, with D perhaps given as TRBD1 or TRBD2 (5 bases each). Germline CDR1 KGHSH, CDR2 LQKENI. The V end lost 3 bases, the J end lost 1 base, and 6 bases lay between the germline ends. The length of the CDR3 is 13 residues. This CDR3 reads CASSPGTQETQYF. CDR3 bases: TGTGCCAGCTCACCGGGGACCCAAGAGACCCAGTACTTC.

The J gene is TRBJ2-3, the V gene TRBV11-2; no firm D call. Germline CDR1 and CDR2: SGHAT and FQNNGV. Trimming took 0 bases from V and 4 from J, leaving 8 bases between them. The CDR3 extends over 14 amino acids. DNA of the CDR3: TGTGCCAGCAGCTTAGATGTCCAGGCAGATACGCAGTATTTT. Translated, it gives CASSLDVQADTQYF.

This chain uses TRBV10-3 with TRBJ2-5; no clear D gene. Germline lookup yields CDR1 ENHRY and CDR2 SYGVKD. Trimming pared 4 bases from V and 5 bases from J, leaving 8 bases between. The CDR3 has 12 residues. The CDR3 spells CAISASQETQYF. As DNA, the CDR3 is TGTGCCATCAGTGCCTCGCAGGAGACCCAGTACTTC.

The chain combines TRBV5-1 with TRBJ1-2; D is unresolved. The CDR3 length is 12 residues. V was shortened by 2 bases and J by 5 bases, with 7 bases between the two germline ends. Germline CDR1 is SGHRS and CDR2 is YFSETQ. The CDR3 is CASSFGEYGYTF. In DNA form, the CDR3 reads TGCGCCAGCAGCTTCGGGGAATATGGCTACACCTTC.

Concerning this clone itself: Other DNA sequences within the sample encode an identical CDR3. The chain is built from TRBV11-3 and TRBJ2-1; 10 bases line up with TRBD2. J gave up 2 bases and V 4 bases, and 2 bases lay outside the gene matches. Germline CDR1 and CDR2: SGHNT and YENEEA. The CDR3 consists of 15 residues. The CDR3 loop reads CASSSTSGAYNEQFF. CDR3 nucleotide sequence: TGTGCCAGCAGCTCCACTAGCGGGGCCTACAATGAGCAGTTCTTC. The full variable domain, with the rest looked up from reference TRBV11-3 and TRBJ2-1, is EAGVVQSPRYKIIEKKQPVAFWCNPISGHNTLYWYLQNLGQGPELLIRYENEEAVDDSQLPKDRFSAERLKGVDSTLKIQPAELGDSAVYLCASSSTSGAYNEQFFGPGTRLTVL.

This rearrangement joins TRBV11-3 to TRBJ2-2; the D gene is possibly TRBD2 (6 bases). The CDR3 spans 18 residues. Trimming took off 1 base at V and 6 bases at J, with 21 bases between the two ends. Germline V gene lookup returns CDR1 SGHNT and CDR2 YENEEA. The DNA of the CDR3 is TGTGCCAGCAGCTTAGCTCCCGGGCGGGGTCGAGGAGCCGGGGAGCTGTTTTTT. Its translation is CASSLAPGRGRGAGELFF.

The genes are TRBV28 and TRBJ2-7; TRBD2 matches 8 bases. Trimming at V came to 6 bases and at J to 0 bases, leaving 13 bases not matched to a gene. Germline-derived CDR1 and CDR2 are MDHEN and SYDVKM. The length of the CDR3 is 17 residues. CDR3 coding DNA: TGTGCCAGCAGCCGAACCATAGCGGGACCTAACTCCTACGAGCAGTACTTC. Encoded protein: CASSRTIAGPNSYEQYF.

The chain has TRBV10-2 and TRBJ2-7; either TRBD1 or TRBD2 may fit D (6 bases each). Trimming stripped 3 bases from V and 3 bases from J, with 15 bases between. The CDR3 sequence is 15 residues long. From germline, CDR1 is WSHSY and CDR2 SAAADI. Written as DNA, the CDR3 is TGCGCCAGCAGTGACCTACAACAGGGAGGCTACGAGCAGTACTTC. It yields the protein CASSDLQQGGYEQYF.

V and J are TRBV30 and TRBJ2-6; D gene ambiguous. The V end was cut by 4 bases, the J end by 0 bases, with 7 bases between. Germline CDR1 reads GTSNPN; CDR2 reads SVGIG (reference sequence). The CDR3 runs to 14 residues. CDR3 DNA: TGTGCCTGGATCCTCGCCTCTGGGGCCAACGTCCTGACTTTC. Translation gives CAWILASGANVLTF.

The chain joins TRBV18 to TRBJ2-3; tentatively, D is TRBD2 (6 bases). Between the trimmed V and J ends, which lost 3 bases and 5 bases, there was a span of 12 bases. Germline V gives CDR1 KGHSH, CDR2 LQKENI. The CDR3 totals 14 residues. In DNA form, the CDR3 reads TGTGCCAGCTCACCCGGGACTCAGATAGATACGCAGTATTTT. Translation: CASSPGTQIDTQYF.

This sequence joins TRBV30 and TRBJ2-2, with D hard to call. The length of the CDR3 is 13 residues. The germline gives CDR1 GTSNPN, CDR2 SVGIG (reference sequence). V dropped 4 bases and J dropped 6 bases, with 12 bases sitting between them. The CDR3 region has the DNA TGTGCCTGGAACCCCCCGTACCCCGGGGAGCTGTTTTTT. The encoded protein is CAWNPPYPGELFF.

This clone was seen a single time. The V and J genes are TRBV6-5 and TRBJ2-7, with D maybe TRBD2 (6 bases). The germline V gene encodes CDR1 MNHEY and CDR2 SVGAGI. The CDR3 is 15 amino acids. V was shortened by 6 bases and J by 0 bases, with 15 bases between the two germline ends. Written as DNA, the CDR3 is TGTGCCAGCAGGCCAAGTGGGGGGAACTCCTACGAGCAGTACTTC. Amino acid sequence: CASRPSGGNSYEQYF.

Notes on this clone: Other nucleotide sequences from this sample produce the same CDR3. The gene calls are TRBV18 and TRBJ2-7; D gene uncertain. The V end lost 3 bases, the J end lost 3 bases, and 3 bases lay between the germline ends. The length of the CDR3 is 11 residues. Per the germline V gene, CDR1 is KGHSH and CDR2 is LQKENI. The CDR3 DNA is TGTGCCAGCTCACCTAACTACGAGCAGTACTTC. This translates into CASSPNYEQYF.

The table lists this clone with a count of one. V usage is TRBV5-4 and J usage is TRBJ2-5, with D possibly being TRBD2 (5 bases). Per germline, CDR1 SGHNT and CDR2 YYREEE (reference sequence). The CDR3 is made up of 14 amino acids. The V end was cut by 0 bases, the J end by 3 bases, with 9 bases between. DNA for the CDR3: TGTGCCAGCAGCTTGGCATTGGAGGAAGAGACCCAGTACTTC. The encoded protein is CASSLALEEETQYF.

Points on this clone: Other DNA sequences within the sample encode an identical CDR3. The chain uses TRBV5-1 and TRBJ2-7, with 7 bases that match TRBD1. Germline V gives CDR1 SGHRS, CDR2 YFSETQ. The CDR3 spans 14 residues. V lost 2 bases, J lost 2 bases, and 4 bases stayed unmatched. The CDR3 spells CASSLWTGTYEQYF. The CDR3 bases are TGCGCCAGCAGCTTATGGACAGGAACCTACGAGCAGTACTTC. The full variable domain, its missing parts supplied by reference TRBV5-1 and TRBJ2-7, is KAGVTQTPRYLIKTRGQQVTLSCSPISGHRSVSWYQQTPGQGLQFLFEYFSETQRNKGNFPGRFSGRQFSNSRSEMNVSTLELGDSALYLCASSLWTGTYEQYFGPGTRLTVT.

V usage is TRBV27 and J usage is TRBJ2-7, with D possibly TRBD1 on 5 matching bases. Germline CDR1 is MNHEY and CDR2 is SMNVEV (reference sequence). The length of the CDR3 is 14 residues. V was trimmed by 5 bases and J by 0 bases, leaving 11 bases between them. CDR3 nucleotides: TGTGCCAGCAGTAGACAGATTACCTCCTACGAGCAGTACTTC. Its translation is CASSRQITSYEQYF.

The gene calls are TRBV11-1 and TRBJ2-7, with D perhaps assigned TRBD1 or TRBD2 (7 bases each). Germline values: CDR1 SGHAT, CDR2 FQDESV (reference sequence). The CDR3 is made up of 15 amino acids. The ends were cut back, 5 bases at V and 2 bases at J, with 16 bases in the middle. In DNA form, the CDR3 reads TGTGCCAGCAGCCAGACAGGGAGGGGGACCTACGAGCAGTACTTC. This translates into CASSQTGRGTYEQYF.

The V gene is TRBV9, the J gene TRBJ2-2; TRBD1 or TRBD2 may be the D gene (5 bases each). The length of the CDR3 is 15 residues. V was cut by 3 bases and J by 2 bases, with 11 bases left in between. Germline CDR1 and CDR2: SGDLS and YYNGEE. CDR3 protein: CASSASGTNTGELFF. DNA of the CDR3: TGTGCCAGCAGCGCATCCGGGACCAACACCGGGGAGCTGTTTTTT.

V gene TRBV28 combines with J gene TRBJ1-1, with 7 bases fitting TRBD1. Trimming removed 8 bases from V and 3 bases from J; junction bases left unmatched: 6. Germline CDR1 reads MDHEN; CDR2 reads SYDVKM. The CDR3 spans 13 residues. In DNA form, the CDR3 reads TGTGCCAGCGTCAGGGGGGGAGACACTGAAGCTTTCTTT. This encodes CASVRGGDTEAFF.

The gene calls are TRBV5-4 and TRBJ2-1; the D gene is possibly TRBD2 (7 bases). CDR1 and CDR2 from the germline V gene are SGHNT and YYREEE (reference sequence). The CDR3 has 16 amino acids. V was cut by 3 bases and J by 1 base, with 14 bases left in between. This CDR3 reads CASSSGGALSYNEQFF. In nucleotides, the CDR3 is TGTGCCAGCAGCTCTGGGGGGGCTCTTTCCTACAATGAGCAGTTCTTC.

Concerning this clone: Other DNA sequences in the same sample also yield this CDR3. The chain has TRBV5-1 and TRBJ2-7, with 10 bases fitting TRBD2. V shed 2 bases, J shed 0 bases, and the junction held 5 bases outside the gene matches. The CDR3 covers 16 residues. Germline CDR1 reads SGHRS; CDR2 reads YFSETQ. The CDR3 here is CASSFGSSGSSYEQYF. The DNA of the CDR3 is TGCGCCAGCAGCTTCGGGTCTAGCGGGAGCTCCTACGAGCAGTACTTC.

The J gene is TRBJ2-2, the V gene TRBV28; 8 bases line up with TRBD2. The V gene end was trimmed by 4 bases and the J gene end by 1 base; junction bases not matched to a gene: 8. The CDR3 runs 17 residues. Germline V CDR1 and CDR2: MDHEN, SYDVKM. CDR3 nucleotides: TGTGCCAGCAGTTCCATCGGGGGGGCTCGGAACACCGGGGAGCTGTTTTTT. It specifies CASSSIGGARNTGELFF.